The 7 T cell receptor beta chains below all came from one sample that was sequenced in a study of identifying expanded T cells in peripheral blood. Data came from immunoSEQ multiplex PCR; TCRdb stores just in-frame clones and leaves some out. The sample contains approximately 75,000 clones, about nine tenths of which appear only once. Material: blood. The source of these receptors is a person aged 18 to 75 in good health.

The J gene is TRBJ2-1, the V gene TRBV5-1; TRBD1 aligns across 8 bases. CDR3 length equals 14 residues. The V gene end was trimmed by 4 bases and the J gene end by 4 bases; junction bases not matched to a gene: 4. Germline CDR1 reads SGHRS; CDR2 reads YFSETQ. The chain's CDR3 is CASSLGQEYNEQFF. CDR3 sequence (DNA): TGCGCCAGCAGCCTGGGACAGGAATACAATGAGCAGTTCTTC.

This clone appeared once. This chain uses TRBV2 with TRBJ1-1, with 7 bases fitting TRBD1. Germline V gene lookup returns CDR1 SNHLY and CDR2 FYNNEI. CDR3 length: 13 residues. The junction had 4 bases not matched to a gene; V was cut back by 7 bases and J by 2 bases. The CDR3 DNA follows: TGTGCCAGCATGGGACAGACAAACACTGAAGCTTTCTTT. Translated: CASMGQTNTEAFF.

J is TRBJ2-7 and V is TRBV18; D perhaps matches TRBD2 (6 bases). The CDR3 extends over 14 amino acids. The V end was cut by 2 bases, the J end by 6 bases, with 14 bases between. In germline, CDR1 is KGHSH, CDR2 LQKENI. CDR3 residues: CASSPTGLRAEQYF. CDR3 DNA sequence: TGTGCCAGCTCACCAACGGGACTCCGGGCCGAGCAGTACTTC.

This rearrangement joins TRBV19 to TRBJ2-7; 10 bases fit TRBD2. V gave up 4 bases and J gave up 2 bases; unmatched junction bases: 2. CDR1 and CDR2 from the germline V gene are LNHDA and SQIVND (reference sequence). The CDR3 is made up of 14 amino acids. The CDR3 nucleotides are TGTGCCAGTAGTAACAGCGGGAGGGCCTACGAGCAGTACTTC. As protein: CASSNSGRAYEQYF.

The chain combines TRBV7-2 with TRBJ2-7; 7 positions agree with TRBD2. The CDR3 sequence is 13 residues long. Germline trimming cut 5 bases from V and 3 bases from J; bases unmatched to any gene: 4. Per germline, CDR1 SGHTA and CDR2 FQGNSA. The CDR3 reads CASSLGGGYEQYF. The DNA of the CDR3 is TGTGCCAGCAGCCTGGGGGGGGGCTACGAGCAGTACTTC. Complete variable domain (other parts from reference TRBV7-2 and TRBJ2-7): GAGVSQSPSNKVTEKGKDVELRCDPISGHTALYWYRQSLGQGLEFLIYFQGNSAPDKSGLPSDRFSAERTGGSVSTLTIQRTQQEDSAVYLCASSLGGGYEQYFGPGTRLTVT.

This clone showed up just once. CDR3 sequence (DNA): TGTGCCACCAGCAGAGGCCGGGACAGCTCTCGGCACTATGGCTACACCTTC. Translation gives CATSRGRDSSRHYGYTF. The chain joins TRBV15 to TRBJ1-2, with 7 bases aligning to TRBD1. V was pared by 1 base and J by 3 bases, with 11 bases of the junction left unmatched. This CDR3 contains 17 residues. Germline CDR1 and CDR2: LNHNV and YYDKDF (reference sequence).

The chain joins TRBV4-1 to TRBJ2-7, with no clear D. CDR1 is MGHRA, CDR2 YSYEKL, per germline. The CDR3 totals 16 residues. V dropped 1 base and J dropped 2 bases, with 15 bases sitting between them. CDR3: CASSQGPGPFAYEQYF. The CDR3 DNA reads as TGCGCCAGCAGCCAAGGGCCCGGGCCCTTCGCCTACGAGCAGTACTTC.